Reported below is one T cell receptor beta chain. No cognate antigen has been identified for it. No much larger clone exists at a distance of one base, and base qualities are not known. Library method: the immunoSEQ multiplex PCR assay. For the multiplex PCR, a mixture combining 60 forward primers for TCR Vbeta segments and 13 reverse primers for TCR Jbeta segments was used. The CDR3 region of rearranged TCR beta genes was amplified from genomic DNA with a multiplex PCR assay. The Illumina HiSeq System was used to sequence the amplified TCR beta libraries as 87-base-pair reads. Under the source paper's analysis protocol: In a later analysis, roughly 80 million unique TCR beta chains were counted across the approximately 640 repertoires, and roughly 11 million of these chains were shared by at least two donors. A nearest-neighbor algorithm error-corrected the raw reads and collapsed the reads into unique sequences, merging closely related sequences to remove PCR and sequencing errors. CDR3 sequences were aligned to IMGT reference sequences to assign V, D and J gene segments. For a sequence to be retained, a match of at least six nucleotides to both a V gene segment and a J gene segment was required. Rearrangements were classified as productive when the CDR3 lacked stop codons and remained in frame with V and J, and all other rearrangements were classified as non-productive. Following IMGT convention, CDR3 was defined as the stretch from the second conserved V-encoded cysteine to the conserved J-encoded phenylalanine. Sequences without an unambiguous match to a single V gene segment were excluded from the earlier analysis of 450 to 650 of the donors. An earlier analysis of fewer than 750 of the donors classified V segments as functional when productive rearrangements were above 56.7% and as segregating when the standard deviation between donors was above 5%. A statistical classification framework was developed to diagnose cytomegalovirus status using the catalog of TCR beta chain sequences. In a later analysis, TCR nucleotide sequences were compared against IMGT/GENE-DB human TR gene sequences so that V and J genes could be assigned. The TCRdist pipeline was used in a later analysis to assign CDR3 sequences and most-parsimonious VDJ recombination scenarios. In a later analysis, every TCR beta chain was defined by the combination of its CDR3 amino acid sequence and its V-gene family, and reads without a unique V-gene family were dropped. In a later analysis, 550 to 650 highly shared, low-generation-probability nucleotide sequences were removed to address suspected cross-contamination and a sequencing artifact. A later analysis calculated a clonal expansion index for each public chain from normalized within-repertoire ranks of inferred template counts. Generation probabilities in a later analysis came from a VDJ recombination model fitted to out-of-frame rearrangements, and those results were checked against IGoR. Hypergeometric tests were used in a later analysis to score TCR-TCR, TCR-HLA and TCR-CMV co-occurrence, with a repertoire-size bias correction applied to the TCR pairs. A later analysis estimated false discovery rates by permuting HLA or CMV assignments 20 times. In a later analysis, co-occurring TCRs were grouped using DBSCAN, with TCRdist sequence similarity added in when clustering inside HLA-allele-positive subsets. Repertoires with fewer than 30,000 or more than 120,000 public chains, plus five repertoires with anomalous nucleotide sharing, were excluded from co-occurrence clustering. TCRdb took this table from immuneACCESS and kept in-frame rearrangements with V and J called. Such tables lack part of the clones; where checked against another copy, unresolved V genes explain under half of the gap, and the rest is unexplained. V and J calls and clone size are given by that table; D and trimming were obtained from the DNA. The sample includes 150,000 to 200,000 clones, with 85% observed a single time. Roughly 2.2% of the sample is taken by the ten largest.

The sample belongs to a study of cytomegalovirus exposure and HLA in healthy donors (dated by TCRdb to about 2017). Broadly, across the study: An earlier analysis of some 620 of the donors reported 250 to 300 Gb of sequence data and 100 million to 120 million unique TCR beta sequences obtained from around 190 million T cells. Four or five DR-DQ haplotypes were handled as single units for association and clustering because linkage in the cohort was strong. On average, around 240,000 unique TCR beta nucleotide sequences were sequenced per donor among about 400 genotyped donors of the cohort, with roughly 18% of those sequences being non-productive. Alongside the repertoire data, information on donor age, sex, ethnicity and CMV serostatus was compiled. In a later genetic analysis, genome-wide SNP genotypes for about 65% of the roughly 670 donors were used, and that subset was treated as a discovery cohort. All discovery cohort repertoires had been generated using a single sequencing platform. An early release covering just under 650 HLA-typed donors comprised approximately 300 gigabases of sequencing data and 65 million to 100 million unique TCR sequences. A separate validation cohort of more than 100 different subjects was used in addition to the roughly 670-subject first cohort. Typing coverage differed by locus: A, B, C, DRB1 and DQB1 were typed in roughly 620-640 donors, DQA1 in 522, DPA1 in approximately 600, and DPB1 in 400 to 480. The study aimed to test whether cataloging public T cell receptors could reveal signatures of past pathogen exposure. The study used immunosequencing to profile the T cell repertoires of approximately 690 subjects and linked those repertoires to cytomegalovirus serostatus. An earlier analysis of 587 of the donors used high-throughput TCR beta sequencing to judge whether each TCR beta V gene segment behaved as functional or pseudogenic. To predict cytomegalovirus infection status, the study combined high-throughput TCR immunosequencing, statistical association of individual TCRs with disease status, and machine learning. The later analysis used no new phenotypic data to find candidate immune exposures, relying instead on TCR beta sequences and their occurrence across donors. HLA typing included class I and class II loci at four-digit resolution. To study patterns of TCR occurrence, a later analysis re-analyzed previously published TCR beta repertoires from 600 to 750 donors and added high-resolution HLA genotyping. Among the roughly 400 genotyped donors, around 81% belonged to the genetic ancestry cluster associated with self-reported Caucasian donors.

The cohort consisted of fewer than 700 healthy bone marrow donors. All cohort members were sampled while nominally healthy, although unrecorded immune exposures were likely present. The donor tested CMV seropositive and was one of the 289 seropositive cohort members. A peripheral blood sample was collected from each donor, and TCR beta sequencing was performed on peripheral blood mononuclear cells. The Qiagen DNeasy Blood Extraction Kit was used to extract genomic DNA from the blood cell samples. Here is what the overall study found, with its caveats: According to a later analysis, most CMV-associated TCR beta chains appeared to be HLA-restricted, and the HLA associations seemed to be driven largely by CMV exposure. The only immune exposure information available for the cohort was CMV serostatus. The sequencing pipeline was judged likely to have produced a cluster of highly shared sequence variants as a technical artifact. In a later genetic analysis, fewer N-insertions in productive TCRs were reported among donors in an Asian-associated ancestry cluster than the roughly 700-donor mean. In vitro tests confirmed that a few of the cytomegalovirus-associated TCR beta chains recognize cytomegalovirus antigens. A later analysis associated about 17,000 TCR beta sequences with specific HLA alleles at a false discovery rate of 0.05. Most TCR sequences were observed very rarely across donors, whereas some public TCRs were present in many individuals. A later genetic analysis associated a missense DCLRE1C variant with V-gene and J-gene trimming of TCR beta chains, and an independent cohort replicated the association. In this cohort, only TCR beta chains were sequenced, and detectable features were limited by the absence of alpha or paired-chain data. Because counts were too low, fewer than 20 rarely observed V segments, including chromosome 9 orphons, were excluded from the earlier analysis of several hundred of the donors. The authors suggested that the approach could potentially be extended to other disease states and immunological phenotypes. Because HLA typing was unavailable for some donors at each locus, only the typed subset was used in association tests. A total of fewer than 200 TCR beta chains were listed by the study as associated with cytomegalovirus. Cytomegalovirus status was reported to be diagnosed by the classifier with high specificity and sensitivity in both the original and validation cohorts. Compared with equally common non-associated chains, HLA-associated TCR beta chains in a later analysis were more clonally expanded and had lower generation probabilities. Roughly uniform sequencing depth across donors was assumed in presence/absence analyses, although this assumption may not hold. A further reported finding was that TCR beta sequences accurately predicted the HLA-A and HLA-B alleles for most subjects in the first cohort. Strong co-occurrence of HLA alleles, especially DR and DQ, made assigning TCR associations to individual alleles difficult. Broadly in line with IMGT annotations, most TCR beta V segments showed up in productive rearrangements about 90% or about 30% of the time in an earlier analysis of approximately 600 of the donors. According to a later analysis, parvovirus B19, influenza, CMV and Epstein-Barr virus appeared linked to several top co-occurrence clusters. Some IMGT-functional V segments, including TRBV6-2 and TRBV6-3, could not be told apart with the 87-base-pair reads, so those segments were excluded. A later analysis found that TCR association rates varied across HLA loci, with DRB1 alleles showing the most associated TCRs and HLA-C alleles the fewest. Linkage disequilibrium might explain the correlated functional status among segregating V segments, but an unknown experimental factor could not be ruled out.

As encoded in the germline V gene, CDR1 is SGHTA while CDR2 is FQGNSA. The CDR3 goes from the cysteine to the phenylalanine over 14 residues. Only the CDR3 DNA is retained, 42 bases long and in frame from the first base. V has 2 bases trimmed and J has 8 bases trimmed; junction bases matching no gene number 6. The rearranged chain carries TRBV7-2 and TRBJ1-2; TRBD1 lines up with 9 middle nucleotides. Sequencing used PBMCs. The clonotype originates from a man aged 18 to 29 in good health and CMV-seropositive. The CDR3 loop reads CASSLKQGAGGYTF. The nucleotide sequence reads as follows: TGTGCCAGCAGCTTAAAACAGGGGGCTGGGGGCTACACCTTC.